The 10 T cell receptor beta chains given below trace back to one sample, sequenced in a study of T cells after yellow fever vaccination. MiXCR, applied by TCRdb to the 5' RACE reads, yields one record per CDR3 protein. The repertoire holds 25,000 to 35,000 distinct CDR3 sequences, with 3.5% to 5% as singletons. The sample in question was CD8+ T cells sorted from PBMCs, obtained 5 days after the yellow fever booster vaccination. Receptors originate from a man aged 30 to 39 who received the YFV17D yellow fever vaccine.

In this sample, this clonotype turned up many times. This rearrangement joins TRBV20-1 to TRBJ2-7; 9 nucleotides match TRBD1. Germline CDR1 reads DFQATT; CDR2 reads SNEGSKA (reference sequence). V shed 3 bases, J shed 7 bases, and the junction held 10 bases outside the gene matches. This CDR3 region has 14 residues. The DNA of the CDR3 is TGCAGTGCTAGGAATCCGGGACAGGGATTGGAGCAGTACTTC. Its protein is CSARNPGQGLEQYF.

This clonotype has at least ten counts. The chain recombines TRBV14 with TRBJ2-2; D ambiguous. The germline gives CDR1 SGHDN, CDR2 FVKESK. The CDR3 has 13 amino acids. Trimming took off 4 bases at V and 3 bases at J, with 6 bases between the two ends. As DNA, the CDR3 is TGTGCCAGCAGCCCGGAGTACACCGGGGAGCTGTTTTTT. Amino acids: CASSPEYTGELFF.

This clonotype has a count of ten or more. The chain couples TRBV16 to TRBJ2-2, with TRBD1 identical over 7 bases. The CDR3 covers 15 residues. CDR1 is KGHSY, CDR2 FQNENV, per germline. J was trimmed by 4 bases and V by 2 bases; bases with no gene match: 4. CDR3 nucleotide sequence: TGTGCCAGCAGCCAACCCTACAGGGGCACCGGGGAGCTGTTTTTT. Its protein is CASSQPYRGTGELFF.

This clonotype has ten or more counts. The CDR3 region is CASSFRSPWDEQYF. CDR3 nucleotides: TGCGCCAGCAGCTTCCGAAGCCCATGGGACGAGCAGTACTTC. The chain couples TRBV5-1 to TRBJ2-7, with unresolved D. The V gene lost 2 bases and the J gene lost 5 bases, with 14 bases spanning the gap. The CDR3 is 14 amino acids. Per the germline V gene, CDR1 is SGHRS and CDR2 is YFSETQ.

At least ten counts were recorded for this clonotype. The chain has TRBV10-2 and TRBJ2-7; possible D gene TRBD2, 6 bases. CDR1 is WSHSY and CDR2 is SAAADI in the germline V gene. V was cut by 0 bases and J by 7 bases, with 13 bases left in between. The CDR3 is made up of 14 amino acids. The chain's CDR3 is CASSESPRGTEQYF. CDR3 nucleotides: TGCGCCAGCAGTGAGTCTCCTCGGGGGACGGAGCAGTACTTC.

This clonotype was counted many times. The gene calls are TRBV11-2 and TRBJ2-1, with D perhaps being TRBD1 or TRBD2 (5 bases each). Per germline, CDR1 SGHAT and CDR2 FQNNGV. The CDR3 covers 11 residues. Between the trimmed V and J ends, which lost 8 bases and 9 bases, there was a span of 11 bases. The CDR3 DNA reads TGTGCCAGCTCCGGGGCCCGTGAGCAGTTCTTC. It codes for CASSGAREQFF.

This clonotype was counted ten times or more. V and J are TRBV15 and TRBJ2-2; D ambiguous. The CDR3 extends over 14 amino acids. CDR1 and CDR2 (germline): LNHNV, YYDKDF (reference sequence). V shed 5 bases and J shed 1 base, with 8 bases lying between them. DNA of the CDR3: TGTGCCACCAGCCCACTGATGAACACCGGGGAGCTGTTTTTT. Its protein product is CATSPLMNTGELFF. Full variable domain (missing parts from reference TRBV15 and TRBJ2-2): DAMVIQNPRYQVTQFGKPVTLSCSQTLNHNVMYWYQQKSSQAPKLLFHYYDKDFNNEADTPDNFQSRRPNTSFCFLDIRSPGLGDTAMYLCATSPLMNTGELFFGEGSRLTVL.

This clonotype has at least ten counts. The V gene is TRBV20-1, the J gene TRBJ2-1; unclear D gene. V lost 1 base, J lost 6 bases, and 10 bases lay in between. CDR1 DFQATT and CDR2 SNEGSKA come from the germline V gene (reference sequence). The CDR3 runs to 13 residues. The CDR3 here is CSARGLGSNEQFF. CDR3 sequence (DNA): TGCAGTGCTAGAGGTCTGGGCTCCAATGAGCAGTTCTTC.

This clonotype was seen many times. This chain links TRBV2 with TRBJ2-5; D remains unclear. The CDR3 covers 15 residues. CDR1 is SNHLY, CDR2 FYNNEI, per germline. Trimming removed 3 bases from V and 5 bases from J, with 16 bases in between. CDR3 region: CASSDDVGRWETQYF. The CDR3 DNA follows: TGTGCCAGCAGTGATGATGTCGGCCGGTGGGAGACCCAGTACTTC.

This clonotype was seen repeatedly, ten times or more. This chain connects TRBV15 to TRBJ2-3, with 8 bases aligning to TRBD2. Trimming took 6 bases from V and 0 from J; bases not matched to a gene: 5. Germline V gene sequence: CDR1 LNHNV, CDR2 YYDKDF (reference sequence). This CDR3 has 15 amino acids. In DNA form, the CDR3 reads TGTGCCACCAGACAACTAGCGGAAAGCACAGATACGCAGTATTTT. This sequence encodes CATRQLAESTDTQYF.